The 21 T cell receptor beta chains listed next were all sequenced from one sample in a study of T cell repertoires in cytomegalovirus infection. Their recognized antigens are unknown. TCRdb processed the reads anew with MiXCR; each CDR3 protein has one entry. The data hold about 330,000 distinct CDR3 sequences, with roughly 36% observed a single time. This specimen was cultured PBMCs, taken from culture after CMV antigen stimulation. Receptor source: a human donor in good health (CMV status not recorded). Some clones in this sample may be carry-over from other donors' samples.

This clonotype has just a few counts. The CDR3 region has the DNA TGTGCCAGTAGTGTCAGGGCTCCACTAGGATACAATGAGCAGTTCTTC. This encodes CASSVRAPLGYNEQFF. The J gene is TRBJ2-1, the V gene TRBV19, with D perhaps TRBD1 or TRBD2 (5 bases each). The V gene's germline CDR1 is LNHDA and CDR2 SQIVND (reference sequence). V lost 5 bases, J lost 4 bases, and 18 bases lay in between. The CDR3 contains 16 residues. The whole variable domain, remainder taken from reference TRBV19 and TRBJ2-1, is DGGITQSPKYLFRKEGQNVTLSCEQNLNHDAMYWYRQDPGQGLRLIYYSQIVNDFQKGDIAEGYSVSREKKESFPLTVTSAQKNPTAFYLCASSVRAPLGYNEQFFGPGTRLTVL.

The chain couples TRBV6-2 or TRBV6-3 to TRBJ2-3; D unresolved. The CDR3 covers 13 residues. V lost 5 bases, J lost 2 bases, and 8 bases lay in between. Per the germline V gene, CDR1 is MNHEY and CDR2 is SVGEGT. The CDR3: CASSEYHTDTQYF. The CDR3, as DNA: TGTGCCAGCAGTGAATACCACACAGATACGCAGTATTTT.

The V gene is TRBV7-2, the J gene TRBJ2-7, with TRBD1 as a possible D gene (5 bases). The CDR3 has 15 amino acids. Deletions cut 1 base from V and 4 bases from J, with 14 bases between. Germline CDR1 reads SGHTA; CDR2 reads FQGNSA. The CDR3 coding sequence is TGTGCCAGCAGCTTAGTTGTAGGGGTGGAATACGAGCAGTACGTC. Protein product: CASSLVVGVEYEQYV.

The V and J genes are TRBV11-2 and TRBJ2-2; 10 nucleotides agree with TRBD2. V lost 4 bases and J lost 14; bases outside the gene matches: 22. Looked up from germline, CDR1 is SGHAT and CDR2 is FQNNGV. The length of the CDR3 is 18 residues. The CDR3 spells CASSSTQLAGAVLAKLFF. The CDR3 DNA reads TGTGCCAGCAGCTCTACCCAGCTAGCGGGAGCGGTTTTAGCGAAACTGTTTTTT. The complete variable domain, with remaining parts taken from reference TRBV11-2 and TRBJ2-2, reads EAGVAQSPRYKIIEKRQSVAFWCNPISGHATLYWYQQILGQGPKLLIQFQNNGVVDDSQLPKDRFSAERLKGVDSTLKIQPAKLEDSAVYLCASSSTQLAGAVLAKLFFGEGSRLTVL.

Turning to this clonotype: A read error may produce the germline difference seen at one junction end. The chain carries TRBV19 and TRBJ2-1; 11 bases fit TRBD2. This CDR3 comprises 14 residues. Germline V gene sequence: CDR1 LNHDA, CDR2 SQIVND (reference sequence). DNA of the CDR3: TGTGCCAGTCGACTAGCGGGATCCTTCAATGAGCAGTTCTTC. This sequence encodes CASRLAGSFNEQFF.

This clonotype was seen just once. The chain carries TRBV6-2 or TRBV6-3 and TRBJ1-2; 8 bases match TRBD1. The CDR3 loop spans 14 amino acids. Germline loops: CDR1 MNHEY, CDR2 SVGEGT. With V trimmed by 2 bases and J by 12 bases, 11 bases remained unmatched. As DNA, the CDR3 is TGTGCCAGCAGTTACCTCGGACAGGGTATAGCGGACACCTTC. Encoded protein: CASSYLGQGIADTF.

CDR3 sequence: CASSQDIVSAYYGYTF. The CDR3 nucleotides read TGTGCCAGCAGCCAAGATATCGTTTCGGCCTACTATGGCTACACCTTC. The V and J genes are TRBV4-2 and TRBJ1-2; the D is unclear. The CDR3 has 16 amino acids. Trimming removed 0 bases at V and 3 bases at J, with 14 bases between. Looked up from germline, CDR1 is LGHNA and CDR2 is YNFKEQ.

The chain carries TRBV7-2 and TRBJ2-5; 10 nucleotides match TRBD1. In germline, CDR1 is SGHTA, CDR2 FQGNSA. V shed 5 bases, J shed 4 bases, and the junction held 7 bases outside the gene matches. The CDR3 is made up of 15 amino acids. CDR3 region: CASSHPGTGVETQYF. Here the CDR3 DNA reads TGTGCCAGCAGCCACCCCGGGACAGGGGTAGAGACCCAGTACTTC.

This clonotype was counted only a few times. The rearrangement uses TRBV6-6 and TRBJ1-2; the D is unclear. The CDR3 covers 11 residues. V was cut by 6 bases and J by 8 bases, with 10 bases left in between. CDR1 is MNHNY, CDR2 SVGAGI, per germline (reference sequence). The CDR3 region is CASSYREGYTF. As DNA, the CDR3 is TGTGCCAGCAGCTACAGAGAGGGCTACACCTTC.

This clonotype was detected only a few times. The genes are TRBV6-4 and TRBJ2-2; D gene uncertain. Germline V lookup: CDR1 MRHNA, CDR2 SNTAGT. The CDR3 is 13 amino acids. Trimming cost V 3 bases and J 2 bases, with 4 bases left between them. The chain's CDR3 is CASSETNTGELFF. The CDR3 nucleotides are TGTGCCAGCAGTGAGACCAACACCGGGGAGCTGTTTTTT.

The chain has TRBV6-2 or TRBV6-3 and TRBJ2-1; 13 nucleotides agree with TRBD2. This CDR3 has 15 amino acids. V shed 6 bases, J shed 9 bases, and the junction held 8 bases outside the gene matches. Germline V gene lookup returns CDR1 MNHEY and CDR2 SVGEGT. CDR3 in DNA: TGTGCCAGCAGCCGAGCCACTAGCGGGAGGGTTGAGCAGTTCTTC. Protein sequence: CASSRATSGRVEQFF.

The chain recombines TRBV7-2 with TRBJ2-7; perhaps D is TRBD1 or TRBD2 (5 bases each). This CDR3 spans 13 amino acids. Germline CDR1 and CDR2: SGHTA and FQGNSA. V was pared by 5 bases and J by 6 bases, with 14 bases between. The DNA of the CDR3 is TGTGCCAGCAGCCTGGGACCCCTTAGCGAGCAGTACTTC. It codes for CASSLGPLSEQYF.

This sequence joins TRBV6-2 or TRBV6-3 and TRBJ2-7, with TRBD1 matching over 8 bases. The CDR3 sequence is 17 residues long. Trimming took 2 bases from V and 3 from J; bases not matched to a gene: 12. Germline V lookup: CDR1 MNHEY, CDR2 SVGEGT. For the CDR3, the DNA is TGTGCCAGCAGTTACCCAAACCAGGGGGCGGACTTCTACGAGCAGTACTTC. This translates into CASSYPNQGADFYEQYF.

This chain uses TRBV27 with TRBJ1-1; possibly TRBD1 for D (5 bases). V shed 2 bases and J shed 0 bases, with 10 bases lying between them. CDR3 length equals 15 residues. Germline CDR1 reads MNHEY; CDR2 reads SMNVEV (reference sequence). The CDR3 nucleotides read TGTGCCAGCAGTTTACAGGGAATCATGAACACTGAAGCTTTCTTT. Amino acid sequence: CASSLQGIMNTEAFF.

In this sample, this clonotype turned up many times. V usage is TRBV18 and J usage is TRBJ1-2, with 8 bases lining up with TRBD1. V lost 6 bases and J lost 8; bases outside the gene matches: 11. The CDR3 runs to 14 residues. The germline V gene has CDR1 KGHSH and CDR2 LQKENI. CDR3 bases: TGTGCCAGCTCCTTGGACAGGGCTCCTGGGGGCTACACCTTC. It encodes CASSLDRAPGGYTF.

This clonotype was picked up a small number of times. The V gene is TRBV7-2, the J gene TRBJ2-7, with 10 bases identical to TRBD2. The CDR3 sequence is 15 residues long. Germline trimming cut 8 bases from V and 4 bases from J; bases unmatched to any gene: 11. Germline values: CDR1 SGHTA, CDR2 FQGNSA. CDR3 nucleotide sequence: TGTGCCAGCGCTCCGGGACTAGCGCCGATTTACGAGCAGTACTTC. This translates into CASAPGLAPIYEQYF.

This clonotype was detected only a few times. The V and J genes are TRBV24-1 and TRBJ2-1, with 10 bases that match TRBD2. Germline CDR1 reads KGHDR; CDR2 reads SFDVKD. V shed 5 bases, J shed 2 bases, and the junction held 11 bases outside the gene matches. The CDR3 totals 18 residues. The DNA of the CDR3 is TGTGCCACCAGTGGACGGACTAGCGGACCTGGCGCCTACAATGAGCAGTTCTTC. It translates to CATSGRTSGPGAYNEQFF.

The CDR3 bases are TGTGCCAGTAGTACACAGGGGTCCTACGAGCAGTACTTC. Residues: CASSTQGSYEQYF. The chain links TRBV19 to TRBJ2-7; 7 bases align to TRBD1. V lost 4 bases and J lost 1; bases outside the gene matches: 1. CDR3 size: 13 residues. The V gene's germline CDR1 is LNHDA and CDR2 SQIVND (reference sequence).

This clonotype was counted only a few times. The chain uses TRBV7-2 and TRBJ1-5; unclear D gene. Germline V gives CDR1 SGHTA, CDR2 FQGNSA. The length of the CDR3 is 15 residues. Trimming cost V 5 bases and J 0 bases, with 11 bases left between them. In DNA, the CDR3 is TGTGCCAGCAGCCCCTATACCTATAGCAATCAGCCCCAGCATTTT. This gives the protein CASSPYTYSNQPQHF.

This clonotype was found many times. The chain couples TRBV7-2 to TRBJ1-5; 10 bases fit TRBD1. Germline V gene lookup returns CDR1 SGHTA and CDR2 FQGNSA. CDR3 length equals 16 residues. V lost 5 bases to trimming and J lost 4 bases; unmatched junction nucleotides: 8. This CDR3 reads CASSPRTGGGNQPQHF. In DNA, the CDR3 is TGTGCCAGCAGCCCGCGGACAGGGGGAGGGAATCAGCCCCAGCATTTT.

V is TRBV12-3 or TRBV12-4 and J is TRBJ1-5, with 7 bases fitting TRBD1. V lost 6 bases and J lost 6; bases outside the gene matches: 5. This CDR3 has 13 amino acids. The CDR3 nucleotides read TGTGCCAGCAGCCGTACAGGGGTTCAGCCCCAGCATTTT. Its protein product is CASSRTGVQPQHF.